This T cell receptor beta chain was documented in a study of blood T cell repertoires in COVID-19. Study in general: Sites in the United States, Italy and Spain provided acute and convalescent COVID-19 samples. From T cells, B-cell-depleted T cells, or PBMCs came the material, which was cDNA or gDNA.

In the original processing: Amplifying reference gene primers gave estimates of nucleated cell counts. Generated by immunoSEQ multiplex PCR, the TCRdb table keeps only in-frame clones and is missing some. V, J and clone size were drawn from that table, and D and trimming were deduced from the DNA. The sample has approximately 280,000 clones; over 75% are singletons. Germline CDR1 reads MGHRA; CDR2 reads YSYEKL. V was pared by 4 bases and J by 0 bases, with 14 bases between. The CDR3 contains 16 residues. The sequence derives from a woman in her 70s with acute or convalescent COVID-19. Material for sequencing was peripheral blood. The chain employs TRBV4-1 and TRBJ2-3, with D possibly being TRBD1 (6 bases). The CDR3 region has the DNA TGCGCCAGCAGCCTCGCAGGGACACTGAGCACAGATACGCAGTATTTT. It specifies CASSLAGTLSTDTQYF.